Each of the 5 T cell receptor beta chains below was sequenced from the same sample in a study of T cell repertoires in cytomegalovirus infection (dated by TCRdb to the late 2010s). Sequencing was carried out with an Illumina HiSeq 1500. Clones were called with MiXCR by TCRdb after fastp trimmed the public reads at Q25, and only in-frame beta chains were retained. CDR3 protein duplicates are merged, each entry listing the most common genes and DNA. Within this sample are roughly 720,000 distinct CDR3 sequences, with 35% of them counted one time only. More than 2.5% of the sample is held by the ten biggest clonotypes. The sample consisted of PBMCs. The receptors derive from a human donor in good health (CMV status not recorded). Some clones in this sample may be carry-over from other donors' samples.

V usage is TRBV6-6 and J usage is TRBJ2-7, with 7 bases lining up with TRBD1. Germline-derived CDR1 and CDR2 are MNHNY and SVGAGI (reference sequence). V lost 6 bases and J lost 3; bases outside the gene matches: 11. The CDR3 covers 15 residues. The CDR3 bases are TGTGCCAGCAGCCCCGGACAGGTGACAAACTACGAGCAGTACTTC. Translating it yields CASSPGQVTNYEQYF.

Of note for this clonotype: This may arise from a read error, as a much more abundant clone is one base away. The chain has TRBV7-9 and TRBJ1-2; D is ambiguous. There are 13 residues in the CDR3. Germline CDR1 is SEHNR and CDR2 is FQNEAQ (reference sequence). Trimming cost V 0 bases and J 9 bases, with 11 bases left between them. The CDR3 is CASSLATSDSYTF. CDR3 DNA sequence: TGTGCCAGCAGCTTAGCGACTTCAGACAGCTACACCTTC.

In this sample, this clonotype turned up a few times. V is TRBV12-3 or TRBV12-4 and J is TRBJ2-7; 8 bases agree with TRBD2. J lost 6 bases, V lost 7 bases, and 11 bases had no gene match. CDR3 length: 14 amino acids. CDR3 bases: TGTGCCAGCAACCCCGGGGGGGGGTTTGGCGAGCAGTACTTC. Translated: CASNPGGGFGEQYF.

The chain couples TRBV2 to TRBJ1-5; 8 nucleotides line up with TRBD1. Germline V lookup: CDR1 SNHLY, CDR2 FYNNEI. The length of the CDR3 is 13 residues. The V and J ends lost 6 bases and 6 bases, in that order; junction bases with no gene match: 4. For the CDR3, the DNA is TGTGCCAGCAGGGACAGGGTGGCTCAGCCCCAGCATTTT. Translation: CASRDRVAQPQHF.

In this sample, this clonotype turned up a few times. The CDR3 loop is CSASLGRLNTEAFF. Written as DNA, the CDR3 is TGCAGTGCTTCCCTGGGACGGTTGAACACTGAAGCTTTCTTT. The chain combines TRBV20-1 with TRBJ1-1, with D possibly being TRBD1 (5 bases). CDR1 and CDR2 (germline): DFQATT, SNEGSKA (reference sequence). This CDR3 spans 14 amino acids. Trimming left V 5 bases short and J 0 bases short, with 13 bases between.